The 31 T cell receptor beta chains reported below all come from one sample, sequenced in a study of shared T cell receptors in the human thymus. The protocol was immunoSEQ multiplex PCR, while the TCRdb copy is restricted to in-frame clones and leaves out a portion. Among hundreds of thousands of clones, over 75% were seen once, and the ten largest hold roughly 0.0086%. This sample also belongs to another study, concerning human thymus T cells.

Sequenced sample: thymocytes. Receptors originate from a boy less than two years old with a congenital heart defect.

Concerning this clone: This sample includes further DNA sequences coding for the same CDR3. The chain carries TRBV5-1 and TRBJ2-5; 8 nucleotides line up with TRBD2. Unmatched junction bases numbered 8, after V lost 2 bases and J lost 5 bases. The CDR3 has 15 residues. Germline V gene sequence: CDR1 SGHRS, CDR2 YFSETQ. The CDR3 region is CASSLGLALGETQYF. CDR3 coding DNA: TGCGCCAGCAGCTTAGGACTAGCCCTCGGGGAGACCCAGTACTTC.

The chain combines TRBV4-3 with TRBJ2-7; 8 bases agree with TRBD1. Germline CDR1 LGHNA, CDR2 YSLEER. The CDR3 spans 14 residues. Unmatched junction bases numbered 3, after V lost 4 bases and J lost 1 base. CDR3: CASSLGQGSYEQYF. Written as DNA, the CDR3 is TGCGCCAGCAGCCTCGGACAGGGTTCCTACGAGCAGTACTTC.

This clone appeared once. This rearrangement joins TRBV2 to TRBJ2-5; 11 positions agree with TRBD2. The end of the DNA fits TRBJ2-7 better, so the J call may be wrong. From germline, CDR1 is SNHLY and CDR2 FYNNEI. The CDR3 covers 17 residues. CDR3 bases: TGTGCCAGCAGTGAAGGAACTAGCGGGAGCACCCCGTACGAGCAGTACTTC. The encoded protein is CASSEGTSGSTPYEQYF.

The CDR3 sequence: CSVETDRYHTIYF. Written as DNA, the CDR3 is TGCAGCGTTGAAACCGACAGGTATCACACCATATATTTT. The rearrangement joins TRBV29-1 to TRBJ1-3; tentatively, D is TRBD1 (6 bases). Trimming removed 2 bases from V and 8 bases from J, with 13 bases in between. The CDR3 loop spans 13 amino acids. The germline V gene has CDR1 SQVTM and CDR2 ANQGSEA.

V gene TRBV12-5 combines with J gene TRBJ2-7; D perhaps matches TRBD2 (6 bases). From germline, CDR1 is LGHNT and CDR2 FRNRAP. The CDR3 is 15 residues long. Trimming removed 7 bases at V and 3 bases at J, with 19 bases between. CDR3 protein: CASVNISRGSYEQYF. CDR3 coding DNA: TGTGCTAGTGTTAACATTTCCCGGGGGAGCTACGAGCAGTACTTC.

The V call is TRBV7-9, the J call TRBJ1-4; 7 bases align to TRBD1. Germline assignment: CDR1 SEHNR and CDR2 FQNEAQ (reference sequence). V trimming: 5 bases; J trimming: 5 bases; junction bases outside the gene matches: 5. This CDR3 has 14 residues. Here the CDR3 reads CASSPGQPNEKLFF. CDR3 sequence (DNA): TGTGCCAGCAGCCCGGGACAGCCGAATGAAAAACTGTTTTTT.

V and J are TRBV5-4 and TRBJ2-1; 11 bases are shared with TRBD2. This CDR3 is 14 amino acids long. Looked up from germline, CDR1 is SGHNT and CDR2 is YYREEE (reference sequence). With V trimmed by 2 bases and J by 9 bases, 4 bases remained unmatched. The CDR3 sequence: CASSFATSGIEQFF. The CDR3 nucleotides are TGTGCCAGCAGCTTCGCGACTAGCGGGATTGAGCAGTTCTTC.

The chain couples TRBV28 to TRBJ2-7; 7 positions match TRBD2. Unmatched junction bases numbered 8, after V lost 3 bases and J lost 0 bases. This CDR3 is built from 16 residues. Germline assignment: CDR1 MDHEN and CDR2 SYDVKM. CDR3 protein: CASSFRVGRTSYEQYF. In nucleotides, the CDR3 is TGTGCCAGCAGTTTTCGGGTCGGGAGGACCTCCTACGAGCAGTACTTC.

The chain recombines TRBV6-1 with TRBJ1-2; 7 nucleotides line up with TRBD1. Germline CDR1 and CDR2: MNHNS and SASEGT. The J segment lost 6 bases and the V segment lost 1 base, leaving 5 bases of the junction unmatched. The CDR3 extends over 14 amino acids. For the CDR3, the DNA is TGTGCCAGCAGTGAAGTTTCACAGGGGAATGGCTACACCTTC. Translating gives CASSEVSQGNGYTF.

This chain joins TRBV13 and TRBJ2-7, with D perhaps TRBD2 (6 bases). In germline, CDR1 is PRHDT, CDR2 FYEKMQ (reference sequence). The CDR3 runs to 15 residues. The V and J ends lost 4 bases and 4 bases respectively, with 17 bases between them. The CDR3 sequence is CASSYKAASAYEQYF. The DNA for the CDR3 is TGTGCCAGCAGCTACAAGGCGGCTAGCGCTTACGAGCAGTACTTC.

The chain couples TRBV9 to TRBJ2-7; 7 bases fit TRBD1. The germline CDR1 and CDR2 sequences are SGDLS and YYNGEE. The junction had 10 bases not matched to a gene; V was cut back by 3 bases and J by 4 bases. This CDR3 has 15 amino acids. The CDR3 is CASSGGDRDPYEQYF. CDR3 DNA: TGTGCCAGCAGCGGGGGAGACAGGGACCCTTACGAGCAGTACTTC.

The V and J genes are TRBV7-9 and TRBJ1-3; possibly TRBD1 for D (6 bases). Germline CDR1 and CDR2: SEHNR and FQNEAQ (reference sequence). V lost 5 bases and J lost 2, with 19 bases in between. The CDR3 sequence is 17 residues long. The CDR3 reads CASSPAAMGHPGNTIYF. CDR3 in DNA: TGTGCCAGCAGCCCCGCTGCCATGGGACATCCTGGAAACACCATATATTTT.

In DNA, the CDR3 is TGCGCCAGCAGCTTGGAGCGTCGCAGGGTGAGCACTGAAGCTTTCTTT. The encoded protein is CASSLERRRVSTEAFF. The chain links TRBV5-1 to TRBJ1-1; perhaps TRBD1 as D (5 bases). This CDR3 is 16 amino acids long. CDR1 SGHRS and CDR2 YFSETQ come from the germline V gene. V was pared by 0 bases and J by 4 bases, with 16 bases between.

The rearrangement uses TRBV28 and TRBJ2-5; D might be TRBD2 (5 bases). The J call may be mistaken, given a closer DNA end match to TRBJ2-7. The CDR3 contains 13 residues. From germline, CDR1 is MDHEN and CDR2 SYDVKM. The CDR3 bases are TGTGCCAGCAGTTTAGGGAGTTCCTACGAGCAGTACTTC. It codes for CASSLGSSYEQYF.

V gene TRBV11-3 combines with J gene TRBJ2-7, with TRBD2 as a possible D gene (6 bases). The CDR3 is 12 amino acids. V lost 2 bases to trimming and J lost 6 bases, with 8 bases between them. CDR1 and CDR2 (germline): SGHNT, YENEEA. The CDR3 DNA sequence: TGTGCCAGCAGCTTATTCGGGGGCGAGCAGTACTTC. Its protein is CASSLFGGEQYF.

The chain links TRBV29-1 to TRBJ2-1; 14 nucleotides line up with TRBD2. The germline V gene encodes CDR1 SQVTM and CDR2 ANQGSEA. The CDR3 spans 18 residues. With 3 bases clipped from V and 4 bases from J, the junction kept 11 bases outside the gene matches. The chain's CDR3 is CSVDTAGLAGGKYNEQFF. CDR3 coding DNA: TGCAGCGTTGATACCGCTGGACTAGCGGGAGGAAAATACAATGAGCAGTTCTTC.

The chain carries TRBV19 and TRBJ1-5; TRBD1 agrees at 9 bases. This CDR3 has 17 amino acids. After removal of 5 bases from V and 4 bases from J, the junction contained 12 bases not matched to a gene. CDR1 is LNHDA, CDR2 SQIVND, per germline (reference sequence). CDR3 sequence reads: CASSLGQGEGRNQPQHF. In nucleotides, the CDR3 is TGTGCCAGTAGTCTGGGACAGGGAGAGGGCAGAAATCAGCCCCAGCATTTT.

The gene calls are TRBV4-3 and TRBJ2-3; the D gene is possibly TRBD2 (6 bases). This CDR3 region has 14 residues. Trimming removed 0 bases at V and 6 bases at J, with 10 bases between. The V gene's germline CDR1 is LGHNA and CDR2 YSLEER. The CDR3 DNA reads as TGCGCCAGCAGCCAAGACGCGGGGCAGGATACGCAGTATTTT. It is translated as CASSQDAGQDTQYF.

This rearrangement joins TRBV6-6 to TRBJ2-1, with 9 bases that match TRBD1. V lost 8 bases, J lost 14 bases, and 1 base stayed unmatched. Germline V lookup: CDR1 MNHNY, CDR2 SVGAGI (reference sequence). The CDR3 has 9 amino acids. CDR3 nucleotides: TGTGCCAGCGGACAGGGGAAGTTCTTC. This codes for CASGQGKFF.

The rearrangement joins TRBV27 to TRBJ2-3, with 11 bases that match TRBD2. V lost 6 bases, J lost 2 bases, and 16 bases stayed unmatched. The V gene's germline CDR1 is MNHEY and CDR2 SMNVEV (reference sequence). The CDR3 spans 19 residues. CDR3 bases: TGTGCCAGCAGCGCGCTAGCGGGGGGCCCGAGGCGCTCCACAGATACGCAGTATTTT. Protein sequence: CASSALAGGPRRSTDTQYF.

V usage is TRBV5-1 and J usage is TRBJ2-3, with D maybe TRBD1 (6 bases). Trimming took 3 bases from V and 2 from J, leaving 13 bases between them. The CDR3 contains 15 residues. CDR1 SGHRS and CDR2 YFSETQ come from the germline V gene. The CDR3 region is CASSSPGHPTDTQYF. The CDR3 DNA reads TGCGCCAGCAGCTCACCGGGACACCCCACAGATACGCAGTATTTT.

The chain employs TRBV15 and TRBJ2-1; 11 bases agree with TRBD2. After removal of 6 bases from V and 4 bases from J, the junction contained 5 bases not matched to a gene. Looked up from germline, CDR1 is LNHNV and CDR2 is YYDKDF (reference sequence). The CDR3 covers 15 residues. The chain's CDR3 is CATSSGTSGYNEQFF. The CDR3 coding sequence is TGTGCCACCAGTTCCGGGACTAGCGGTTACAATGAGCAGTTCTTC.

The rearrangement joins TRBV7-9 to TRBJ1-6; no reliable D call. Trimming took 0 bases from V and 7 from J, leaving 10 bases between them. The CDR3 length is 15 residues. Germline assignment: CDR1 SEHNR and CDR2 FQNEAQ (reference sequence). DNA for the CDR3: TGTGCCAGCAGCTTAGCGAAGGGAGGCAATTCACCCCTCCACTTT. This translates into CASSLAKGGNSPLHF.

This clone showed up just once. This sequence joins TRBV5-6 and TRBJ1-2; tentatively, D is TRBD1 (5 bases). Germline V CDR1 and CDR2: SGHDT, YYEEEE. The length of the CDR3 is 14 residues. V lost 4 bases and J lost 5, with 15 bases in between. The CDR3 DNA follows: TGTGCCAGCAGCCCCTACGCGGGGGATTATGGCTACACCTTC. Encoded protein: CASSPYAGDYGYTF.

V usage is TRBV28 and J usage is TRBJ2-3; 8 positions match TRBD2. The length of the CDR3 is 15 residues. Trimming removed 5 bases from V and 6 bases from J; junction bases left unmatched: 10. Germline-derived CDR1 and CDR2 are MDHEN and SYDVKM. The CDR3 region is CASSLLSGKVDTQYF. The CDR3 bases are TGTGCCAGCAGTCTTCTTAGCGGGAAAGTGGATACGCAGTATTTT.

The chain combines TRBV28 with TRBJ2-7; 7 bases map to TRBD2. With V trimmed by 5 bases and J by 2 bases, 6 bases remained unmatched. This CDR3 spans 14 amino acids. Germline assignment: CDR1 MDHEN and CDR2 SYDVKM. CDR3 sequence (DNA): TGTGCCAGCAGTCATGGGACTATCACCTACGAGCAGTACTTC. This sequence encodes CASSHGTITYEQYF.

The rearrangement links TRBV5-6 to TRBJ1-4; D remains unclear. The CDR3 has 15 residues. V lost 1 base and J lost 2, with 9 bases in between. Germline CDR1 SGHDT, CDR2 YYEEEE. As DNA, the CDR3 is TGTGCCAGCAGCTTGCCAGAGGAGACTAATGAAAAACTGTTTTTT. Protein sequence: CASSLPEETNEKLFF.

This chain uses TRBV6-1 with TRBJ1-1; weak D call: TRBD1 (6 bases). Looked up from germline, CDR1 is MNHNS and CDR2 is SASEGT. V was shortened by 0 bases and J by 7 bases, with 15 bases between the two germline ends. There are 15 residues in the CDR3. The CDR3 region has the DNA TGTGCCAGCAGTGAAGCGAGGGGGGGGAAGGATGAAGCTTTCTTT. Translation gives CASSEARGGKDEAFF.

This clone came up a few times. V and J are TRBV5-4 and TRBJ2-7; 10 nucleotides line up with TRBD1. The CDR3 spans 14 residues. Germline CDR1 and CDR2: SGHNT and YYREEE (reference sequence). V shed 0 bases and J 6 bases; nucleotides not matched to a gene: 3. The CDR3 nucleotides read TGTGCCAGCAGCTTGGGACAGGGGGCGTCCGAGCAGTACTTC. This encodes CASSLGQGASEQYF.

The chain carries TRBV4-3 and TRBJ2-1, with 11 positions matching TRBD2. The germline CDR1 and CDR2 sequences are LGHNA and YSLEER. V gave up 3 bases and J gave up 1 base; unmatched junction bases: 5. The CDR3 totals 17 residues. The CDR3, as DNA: TGCGCCAGCAGCCACTCAAGACTAGCGGGATCCTACAATGAGCAGTTCTTC. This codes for CASSHSRLAGSYNEQFF.

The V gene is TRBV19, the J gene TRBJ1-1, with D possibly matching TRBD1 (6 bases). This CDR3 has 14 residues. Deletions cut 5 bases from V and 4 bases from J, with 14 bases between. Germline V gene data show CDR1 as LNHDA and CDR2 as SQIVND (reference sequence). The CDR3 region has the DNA TGTGCCAGTAGTTCACAGGGCCTGGGCACTGAAGCTTTCTTT. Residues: CASSSQGLGTEAFF.